The 20 T cell receptor beta chains given below trace back to one sample, sequenced in a study of neoadjuvant nivolumab and ipilimumab in lung cancer. Produced via immunoSEQ multiplex PCR; TCRdb's table is partial and in-frame only. The table has over 25,000 clones, around 80% seen once. Here the sequenced sample was tumor tissue, taken after neoadjuvant nivolumab, alone or with ipilimumab, at or shortly before surgery. These receptor sequences come from an adult with non-small cell lung cancer.

The V call is TRBV29-1, the J call TRBJ2-1, with D possibly being TRBD1 or TRBD2 (5 bases each). Trimming removed 3 bases at V and 6 bases at J, with 12 bases between. The germline gives CDR1 SQVTM, CDR2 ANQGSEA. The CDR3 has 13 amino acids. CDR3 sequence (DNA): TGCAGCGTTGAGGCCGACAGCGGCAATGAGCAGTTCTTC. It translates to CSVEADSGNEQFF.

The V and J genes are TRBV5-4 and TRBJ2-7, with D possibly being TRBD2 (6 bases). The CDR3 length is 16 residues. The germline gives CDR1 SGHNT, CDR2 YYREEE (reference sequence). V lost 0 bases to trimming and J lost 6 bases, with 19 bases between them. As DNA, the CDR3 is TGTGCCAGCAGCTTGGTCGGCTTCGGGAGTAGGGGCGAGCAGTACTTC. Translation gives CASSLVGFGSRGEQYF.

The chain couples TRBV30 to TRBJ2-3; 7 nucleotides align to TRBD1. The CDR3 spans 16 residues. With 2 bases clipped from V and 1 base from J, the junction kept 9 bases outside the gene matches. Looked up from germline, CDR1 is GTSNPN and CDR2 is SVGIG (reference sequence). The CDR3 reads CAWSLFDRVRTDTQYF. The CDR3 DNA is TGTGCCTGGAGTTTATTCGACAGGGTGCGCACAGATACGCAGTATTTT.

This chain links TRBV27 with TRBJ1-5, with D perhaps matching TRBD1 (5 bases). The CDR3 length is 12 residues. V dropped 4 bases and J dropped 9 bases, with 10 bases sitting between them. The germline V gene has CDR1 MNHEY and CDR2 SMNVEV (reference sequence). The CDR3 DNA follows: TGTGCCAGCAGTTCAGGGCTGGGGCCCCAGCATTTT. This sequence encodes CASSSGLGPQHF.

This clone was seen once. This sequence joins TRBV30 and TRBJ1-2; unclear D gene. The CDR3 is 15 residues long. Germline V gene sequence: CDR1 GTSNPN, CDR2 SVGIG (reference sequence). V was cut by 0 bases and J by 0 bases, with 11 bases left in between. The DNA for the CDR3 is TGTGCCTGGAGTGTAGTCGTGGCCTCTAACTATGGCTACACCTTC. Its translation: CAWSVVVASNYGYTF.

This clone has just a few counts. The gene calls are TRBV11-3 and TRBJ2-2; 10 bases are shared with TRBD2. Germline CDR1 is SGHNT and CDR2 is YENEEA. The CDR3 spans 17 residues. The V and J ends lost 5 bases and 4 bases, in that order; junction bases with no gene match: 10. The CDR3 loop is CASSLAGVGGGTGELFF. The CDR3 DNA sequence: TGTGCCAGCAGCCTAGCGGGAGTCGGAGGGGGCACCGGGGAGCTGTTTTTT.

The V gene is TRBV5-1, the J gene TRBJ1-4, with D unclear. The CDR3 is 15 amino acids. In germline, CDR1 is SGHRS, CDR2 YFSETQ. Trimming removed 0 bases at V and 4 bases at J, with 10 bases between. Written as DNA, the CDR3 is TGCGCCAGCAGCTTGGTTTCTGGTGGTAATGAAAAACTGTTTTTT. Protein product: CASSLVSGGNEKLFF.

This clone was seen only a few times. The CDR3 nucleotides are TGTGCCAGCAGCTTGGGGGACAGGGCGACAGATACGCAGTATTTT. This encodes CASSLGDRATDTQYF. The rearrangement uses TRBV7-2 and TRBJ2-3; 9 positions match TRBD1. The length of the CDR3 is 15 residues. CDR1 is SGHTA and CDR2 is FQGNSA in the germline V gene. V was clipped by 3 bases and J by 3 bases; unmatched bases: 4. Looking up the rest from reference TRBV7-2 and TRBJ2-3 gives the full variable domain: GAGVSQSPSNKVTEKGKDVELRCDPISGHTALYWYRQSLGQGLEFLIYFQGNSAPDKSGLPSDRFSAERTGGSVSTLTIQRTQQEDSAVYLCASSLGDRATDTQYFGPGTRLTVL.

The V gene is TRBV6-5, the J gene TRBJ1-2; 7 nucleotides agree with TRBD1. V lost 4 bases, J lost 5 bases, and 10 bases stayed unmatched. From germline, CDR1 is MNHEY and CDR2 SVGAGI. The CDR3 loop spans 15 amino acids. Written as DNA, the CDR3 is TGTGCCAGCAGTTTCCGACAGGGAAGAGGGTATGGCTACACCTTC. Translation gives CASSFRQGRGYGYTF.

The chain links TRBV29-1 to TRBJ1-1; D might be TRBD1 (5 bases). In germline, CDR1 is SQVTM, CDR2 ANQGSEA. Trimming removed 1 base at V and 5 bases at J, with 20 bases between. The CDR3 is 16 amino acids. The CDR3 coding sequence is TGCAGCGTTGAAGTTCGAGGGGAGGGCTGGGGGACTGAAGCTTTCTTT. This gives the protein CSVEVRGEGWGTEAFF.

The chain couples TRBV5-1 to TRBJ1-6, with 7 nucleotides matching TRBD1. The V segment lost 5 bases and the J segment 10 bases; nucleotides outside the gene matches: 12. The CDR3 is 15 residues long. Germline CDR1 SGHRS, CDR2 YFSETQ. This chain's CDR3 is CASRANTGERSPLHF. Written as DNA, the CDR3 is TGCGCCAGCAGAGCCAACACAGGGGAGCGATCACCCCTCCACTTT.

V and J are TRBV6-4 and TRBJ2-7; D may be TRBD1 or TRBD2 (5 bases each). V was cut by 5 bases and J by 4 bases, with 24 bases left in between. The germline V gene has CDR1 MRHNA and CDR2 SNTAGT. The CDR3 runs 17 residues. As DNA, the CDR3 is TGTGCCAGCAGTAATACCGGGCCCTTGGGACCCCTTTACGAGCAGTACTTC. Residues: CASSNTGPLGPLYEQYF.

This clone was observed a handful of times. The genes are TRBV7-2 and TRBJ2-1, with a weak D call TRBD2 (6 bases). The V gene lost 5 bases and the J gene lost 2 bases, with 13 bases spanning the gap. The CDR3 sequence is 15 residues long. Per the germline V gene, CDR1 is SGHTA and CDR2 is FQGNSA. CDR3 nucleotides: TGTGCCAGCAGCCCCCGGGGGATTGCCTACAATGAGCAGTTCTTC. Translated: CASSPRGIAYNEQFF. Drawing the rest from reference TRBV7-2 and TRBJ2-1, the complete variable domain is GAGVSQSPSNKVTEKGKDVELRCDPISGHTALYWYRQSLGQGLEFLIYFQGNSAPDKSGLPSDRFSAERTGGSVSTLTIQRTQQEDSAVYLCASSPRGIAYNEQFFGPGTRLTVL.

Only a few counts were recorded for this clone. The J gene is TRBJ2-5, the V gene TRBV27, with a tentative D call TRBD1 (5 bases). The CDR3 is 15 amino acids. Germline V gives CDR1 MNHEY, CDR2 SMNVEV (reference sequence). With 5 bases removed from V and 1 base from J, the gap between germline ends came to 14 bases. The CDR3 coding sequence is TGTGCCAGCAGTCCTCGGACAAGAGCCCAAGAGACCCAGTACTTC. Residues: CASSPRTRAQETQYF.

This chain uses TRBV5-1 with TRBJ2-6, with 7 bases identical to TRBD2. V shed 4 bases and J 3 bases; nucleotides not matched to a gene: 4. This CDR3 spans 15 amino acids. Germline V gene lookup returns CDR1 SGHRS and CDR2 YFSETQ. The CDR3 sequence: CASSMGGDGANVLTF. CDR3 bases: TGCGCCAGCAGCATGGGAGGGGATGGGGCCAACGTCCTGACTTTC.

This clone was observed once. The chain is built from TRBV30 and TRBJ1-5; the match to TRBD1 covers 10 bases. In germline, CDR1 is GTSNPN, CDR2 SVGIG (reference sequence). V shed 1 base, J shed 7 bases, and the junction held 1 base outside the gene matches. There are 13 residues in the CDR3. In nucleotides, the CDR3 is TGTGCCTGGAGTGGGACAGGGGGGCAGCCCCAGCATTTT. Its translation: CAWSGTGGQPQHF.

This chain joins TRBV5-1 and TRBJ2-5; the D call may be TRBD1 or TRBD2 (5 bases each). V dropped 0 bases and J dropped 3 bases, with 9 bases sitting between them. The CDR3 spans 14 residues. Germline CDR1 reads SGHRS; CDR2 reads YFSETQ. In DNA form, the CDR3 reads TGCGCCAGCAGCTTGGCCAGGGAGAAAGAGACCCAGTACTTC. Protein product: CASSLAREKETQYF.

CDR3 nucleotides: TGTGCCATCCGGGGGGCGGGTGCAACTAATGAAAAACTGTTTTTT. Amino acid sequence: CAIRGAGATNEKLFF. The chain has TRBV10-3 and TRBJ1-4, with a weak D call TRBD1 (6 bases). CDR1 is ENHRY, CDR2 SYGVKD, per germline. V was cut by 8 bases and J by 0 bases, with 13 bases left in between. The CDR3 runs to 15 residues.

This clone has only one observation. CDR3 DNA sequence: TGTGCCAGCAGCCTGACGGCCGGGACAGGGAGAAACACCATATATTTT. Encoded protein: CASSLTAGTGRNTIYF. The chain combines TRBV11-2 with TRBJ1-3; 9 nucleotides align to TRBD1. CDR1 is SGHAT, CDR2 FQNNGV, per germline. The CDR3 contains 16 residues. V was clipped by 5 bases and J by 5 bases; unmatched bases: 10. The whole variable domain, remainder taken from reference TRBV11-2 and TRBJ1-3, is EAGVAQSPRYKIIEKRQSVAFWCNPISGHATLYWYQQILGQGPKLLIQFQNNGVVDDSQLPKDRFSAERLKGVDSTLKIQPAKLEDSAVYLCASSLTAGTGRNTIYFGEGSWLTVV.

V and J are TRBV7-9 and TRBJ2-3; no reliable D call. V lost 7 bases to trimming and J lost 0 bases, with 14 bases between them. CDR1 and CDR2 (germline): SEHNR, FQNEAQ (reference sequence). The CDR3 contains 15 residues. CDR3 sequence reads: CASTPSGISTDTQYF. For the CDR3, the DNA is TGTGCCAGCACTCCGTCCGGCATAAGCACAGATACGCAGTATTTT.